These 20 T cell receptor beta chains share one sample of origin, sequenced in a study of blood T cell repertoires in COVID-19 (dated by TCRdb to 2018 to 2020). Libraries were built with the immunoSEQ multiplex PCR assay. Imported from immuneACCESS, the table was reduced by TCRdb to in-frame sequences with V and J called. These copies leave out some clones; in studies compared against another copy, an unresolved V gene accounts for under half, and the cause of the remainder is not known. For this sample there are under 250,000 clones; approximately 91% appear just once. Clones ranked in the top ten supply roughly a sixth of the sample. Sample: peripheral blood. All receptors derive from a man between 45 and 60 years old with COVID-19, enrolled during active disease.

The chain is built from TRBV9 and TRBJ2-7; D gene unclear. The CDR3 length is 14 residues. The V and J ends lost 1 base and 5 bases respectively, with 13 bases between them. The germline gives CDR1 SGDLS, CDR2 YYNGEE. Here the CDR3 DNA reads TGTGCCAGCAGCGTATCAGGAAATTCCGACGAGCAGTACTTC. Amino acids: CASSVSGNSDEQYF. The variable domain in full, completed from reference TRBV9 and TRBJ2-7, reads DSGVTQTPKHLITATGQRVTLRCSPRSGDLSVYWYQQSLDQGLQFLIQYYNGEERAKGNILERFSAQQFPDLHSELNLSSLELGDSALYFCASSVSGNSDEQYFGPGTRLTVT.

The chain is built from TRBV2 and TRBJ1-1; D gene unclear. The CDR3 is 12 residues long. Germline V gives CDR1 SNHLY, CDR2 FYNNEI. V was pared by 4 bases and J by 0 bases, with 3 bases between. This CDR3 is CASSVMNTEAFF. CDR3 coding DNA: TGTGCCAGCAGTGTTATGAACACTGAAGCTTTCTTT. Full variable domain (missing parts from reference TRBV2 and TRBJ1-1): EPEVTQTPSHQVTQMGQEVILRCVPISNHLYFYWYRQILGQKVEFLVSFYNNEISEKSEIFDDQFSVERPDGSNFTLKIRSTKLEDSAMYFCASSVMNTEAFFGQGTRLTVV.

The chain carries TRBV19 and TRBJ1-1; D call uncertain. The CDR3 is made up of 15 amino acids. Trimming removed 2 bases at V and 3 bases at J, with 13 bases between. Germline assignment: CDR1 LNHDA and CDR2 SQIVND (reference sequence). The CDR3 is CASSISGDGDTEAFF. The CDR3 DNA sequence: TGTGCCAGTAGTATAAGCGGCGATGGGGACACTGAAGCTTTCTTT.

J is TRBJ2-3 and V is TRBV7-9; 10 nucleotides align to TRBD2. The CDR3 loop spans 16 amino acids. Germline loops: CDR1 SEHNR, CDR2 FQNEAQ (reference sequence). The V segment lost 1 base and the J segment 0 bases; nucleotides outside the gene matches: 1. CDR3 DNA: TGTGCCAGCAGCTTAGGGACTAGCGGCAGCACAGATACGCAGTATTTT. This encodes CASSLGTSGSTDTQYF. The full variable domain, rest sourced from reference TRBV7-9 and TRBJ2-3, is DTGVSQNPRHKITKRGQNVTFRCDPISEHNRLYWYRQTLGQGPEFLTYFQNEAQLEKSRLLSDRFSAERPKGSFSTLEIQRTEQGDSAMYLCASSLGTSGSTDTQYFGPGTRLTVL.

The table lists this clone with a few counts. The gene calls are TRBV5-1 and TRBJ2-3; 9 nucleotides align to TRBD2. The CDR3 covers 17 residues. The junction had 12 bases not matched to a gene; V was cut back by 4 bases and J by 3 bases. Looked up from germline, CDR1 is SGHRS and CDR2 is YFSETQ. Here the CDR3 DNA reads TGCGCCAGCAGCGACGACTTTGGCGGGAGGGCAACAGATACGCAGTATTTT. Protein product: CASSDDFGGRATDTQYF.

The V gene is TRBV7-3, the J gene TRBJ2-3; 10 bases align to TRBD2. With 1 base clipped from V and 2 bases from J, the junction kept 6 bases outside the gene matches. The CDR3 has 17 amino acids. Germline V lookup: CDR1 SGHTA, CDR2 FQGTGA. The CDR3 is CASSLIGSGRFTDTQYF. CDR3 coding DNA: TGTGCCAGCAGCTTAATCGGTAGCGGGAGGTTCACAGATACGCAGTATTTT.

V is TRBV5-1 and J is TRBJ1-4; D is undetermined. Germline V gene lookup returns CDR1 SGHRS and CDR2 YFSETQ. Deletions cut 3 bases from V and 3 bases from J, with 9 bases between. This CDR3 contains 14 residues. The CDR3 DNA reads TGCGCCAGCAGCTCCGGTTCGTCTAATGAAAAACTGTTTTTT. This encodes CASSSGSSNEKLFF.

The J gene is TRBJ2-7, the V gene TRBV12-3 or TRBV12-4, with TRBD1 as a possible D gene (6 bases). V shed 2 bases and J shed 6 bases, with 11 bases lying between them. The CDR3 consists of 13 residues. CDR3 region: CASSLSQGGEQYF. CDR3 nucleotide sequence: TGTGCCAGCAGTTTATCACAGGGTGGCGAGCAGTACTTC.

The V gene is TRBV6-5, the J gene TRBJ2-7; 7 bases line up with TRBD1. V was clipped by 2 bases and J by 5 bases; unmatched bases: 6. This CDR3 has 14 residues. Germline values: CDR1 MNHEY, CDR2 SVGAGI. The CDR3 protein is CASSYKGGWHEQYF. CDR3 DNA: TGTGCCAGCAGTTACAAAGGGGGCTGGCACGAGCAGTACTTC.

This sequence joins TRBV7-3 and TRBJ2-1, with a weak D call TRBD2 (6 bases). V lost 0 bases and J 3 bases, leaving 6 bases between the germline ends. The CDR3 has 14 amino acids. The germline V gene has CDR1 SGHTA and CDR2 FQGTGA. The DNA for the CDR3 is TGTGCCAGCAGCTTAACGGGAGGCTACAATGAGCAGTTCTTC. It encodes CASSLTGGYNEQFF.

The chain links TRBV25-1 to TRBJ1-1; TRBD1 agrees at 8 bases. V lost 4 bases to trimming and J lost 10 bases; unmatched junction nucleotides: 8. Germline CDR1 reads MGHDK; CDR2 reads SYGVNS. The CDR3 is made up of 13 amino acids. CDR3 sequence reads: CASSVSGGLGAFF. The CDR3 DNA sequence: TGTGCCAGCAGTGTCTCAGGGGGCTTGGGAGCTTTCTTT.

This clone was detected a few times. The gene calls are TRBV19 and TRBJ1-6; D perhaps matches TRBD1 (5 bases). From germline, CDR1 is LNHDA and CDR2 SQIVND (reference sequence). Trimming left V 5 bases short and J 2 bases short, with 10 bases between. This CDR3 is built from 15 residues. CDR3 sequence reads: CASSRGSAYNSPLHF. DNA for the CDR3: TGTGCCAGTAGTCGGGGGAGCGCCTATAATTCACCCCTCCACTTT.

The V gene is TRBV6-5, the J gene TRBJ2-7, with D possibly being TRBD1 (6 bases). With 8 bases removed from V and 1 base from J, the gap between germline ends came to 18 bases. The CDR3 runs 15 residues. Per the germline V gene, CDR1 is MNHEY and CDR2 is SVGAGI. The CDR3 nucleotides read TGTGCCAGCCGCCCGAGGACAGTTGCGTCCTACGAGCAGTACTTC. Its translation is CASRPRTVASYEQYF.

V is TRBV10-3 and J is TRBJ2-1; possible D gene TRBD1, 6 bases. The CDR3 contains 12 residues. Germline CDR1 and CDR2: ENHRY and SYGVKD. The V end was cut by 8 bases, the J end by 6 bases, with 11 bases between. CDR3 in amino acids: CAIGAGVNEQFF. The CDR3 DNA reads as TGTGCCATCGGCGCAGGGGTCAATGAGCAGTTCTTC.

The rearrangement links TRBV28 to TRBJ2-7, with a tentative D call TRBD2 (6 bases). The ends were cut back, 6 bases at V and 2 bases at J, with 14 bases in the middle. CDR3 length: 14 amino acids. Germline-derived CDR1 and CDR2 are MDHEN and SYDVKM. The CDR3 is CASSLGGVTYEQYF. Here the CDR3 DNA reads TGTGCCAGCAGCCTAGGAGGGGTTACCTACGAGCAGTACTTC. The complete variable domain, with remaining parts taken from reference TRBV28 and TRBJ2-7, reads DVKVTQSSRYLVKRTGEKVFLECVQDMDHENMFWYRQDPGLGLRLIYFSYDVKMKEKGDIPEGYSVSREKKERFSLILESASTNQTSMYLCASSLGGVTYEQYFGPGTRLTVT.

This clone has only one observation. This sequence joins TRBV2 and TRBJ1-1; D is unresolved. The CDR3 is made up of 13 amino acids. With 5 bases removed from V and 3 bases from J, the gap between germline ends came to 10 bases. The V gene's germline CDR1 is SNHLY and CDR2 FYNNEI. DNA for the CDR3: TGTGCCAGCAGTAATGACGGGTACACTGAAGCTTTCTTT. Translated, it gives CASSNDGYTEAFF.

V and J are TRBV6-6 and TRBJ1-2; D remains unclear. This CDR3 comprises 12 residues. V shed 6 bases and J shed 6 bases, with 11 bases lying between them. CDR1 and CDR2 (germline): MNHNY, SVGAGI (reference sequence). The CDR3 here is CASRAYRDGYTF. The CDR3 DNA reads as TGTGCCAGCAGGGCCTACCGGGATGGCTACACCTTC.

The chain couples TRBV6-5 to TRBJ2-7, with D perhaps TRBD2 (6 bases). With 6 bases removed from V and 3 bases from J, the gap between germline ends came to 9 bases. The length of the CDR3 is 12 residues. CDR1 is MNHEY and CDR2 is SVGAGI in the germline V gene. DNA for the CDR3: TGTGCCAGCAGCAGGGACTTCTACGAGCAGTACTTC. Translating it yields CASSRDFYEQYF.

V gene TRBV19 combines with J gene TRBJ2-7; 7 nucleotides agree with TRBD1. V dropped 3 bases and J dropped 7; count of bases not matched to a gene: 9. The length of the CDR3 is 14 residues. The germline gives CDR1 LNHDA, CDR2 SQIVND (reference sequence). The CDR3 loop is CASSIRGGRNEQYF. CDR3 sequence (DNA): TGTGCCAGTAGTATCCGAGGGGGCCGCAATGAGCAGTACTTC. Looking up the rest from reference TRBV19 and TRBJ2-7 gives the full variable domain: DGGITQSPKYLFRKEGQNVTLSCEQNLNHDAMYWYRQDPGQGLRLIYYSQIVNDFQKGDIAEGYSVSREKKESFPLTVTSAQKNPTAFYLCASSIRGGRNEQYFGPGTRLTVT.

This rearrangement joins TRBV7-3 to TRBJ2-1; 7 nucleotides align to TRBD1. CDR1 is SGHTA, CDR2 FQGTGA, per germline. The junction had 4 bases not matched to a gene; V was cut back by 5 bases and J by 0 bases. This CDR3 comprises 15 residues. CDR3 loop: CASSIQGPSYNEQFF. In DNA, the CDR3 is TGTGCCAGCAGCATACAGGGGCCCTCCTACAATGAGCAGTTCTTC. The full variable domain, rest sourced from reference TRBV7-3 and TRBJ2-1, is GAGVSQTPSNKVTEKGKYVELRCDPISGHTALYWYRQSLGQGPEFLIYFQGTGAADDSGLPNDRFFAVRPEGSVSTLKIQRTERGDSAVYLCASSIQGPSYNEQFFGPGTRLTVL.